This T cell receptor (beta chain) was profiled in a study of T cells expressing NK-cell markers. For each CDR3 protein, TCRdb gives one entry from its re-call of the 5' RACE reads, without DNA. This table lists around 550,000 distinct CDR3 sequences. This CDR3 has 17 residues. Germline V gene lookup returns CDR1 SGHAT and CDR2 FQNNGV. The sequence was obtained from a man aged 18-30 years in good health. The sequenced sample was blood T cells: a sorted CD56 or NKG2C T cell subset, CD4+ or CD8+ T cells, or bulk PBMC T cells (not recorded which). The gene calls are TRBV11-2 and TRBJ2-7; TCRdb names TRBD1, which stays unverified in the absence of DNA. The CDR3 spells CASSLVDAGRGTYEQYF.